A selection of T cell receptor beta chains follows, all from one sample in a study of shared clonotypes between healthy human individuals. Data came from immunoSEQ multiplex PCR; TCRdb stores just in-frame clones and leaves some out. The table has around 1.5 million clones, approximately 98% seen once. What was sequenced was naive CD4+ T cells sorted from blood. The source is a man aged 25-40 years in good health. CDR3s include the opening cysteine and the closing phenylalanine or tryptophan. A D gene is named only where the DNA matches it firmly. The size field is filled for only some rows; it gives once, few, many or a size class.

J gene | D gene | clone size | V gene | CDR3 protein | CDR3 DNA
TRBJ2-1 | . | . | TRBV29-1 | CSVTPGDEQFF | TGCAGCGTTACCCCGGGCGATGAGCAGTTCTTC
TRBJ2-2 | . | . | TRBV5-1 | CASSFGGHNTGELFF | TGCGCCAGCAGCTTTGGGGGGCACAACACCGGGGAGCTGTTTTTT
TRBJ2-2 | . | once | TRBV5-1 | CASRPNIPTGELFF | TGCGCCAGCAGACCGAATATTCCGACCGGGGAGCTGTTTTTT
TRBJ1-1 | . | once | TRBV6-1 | CASSESGGRPEAFF | TGTGCCAGCAGTGAATCCGGGGGGCGCCCTGAAGCTTTCTTT
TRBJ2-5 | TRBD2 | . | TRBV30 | CASTSGQETQYF | TGTGCCTCGACTAGCGGACAAGAGACCCAGTACTTC
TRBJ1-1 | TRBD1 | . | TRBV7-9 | CASSPRGRGNTEAFF | TGTGCCAGCAGCCCCAGGGGGCGGGGGAACACTGAAGCTTTCTTT
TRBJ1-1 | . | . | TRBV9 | CASSVVSNTEAFF | TGTGCCAGCAGCGTAGTTTCAAACACTGAAGCTTTCTTT
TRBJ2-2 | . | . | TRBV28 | CASSPSGELFF | TGTGCCAGCAGCCCAAGCGGGGAGCTGTTTTTT
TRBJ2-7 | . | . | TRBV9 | CASSVEARSYEQYF | TGTGCCAGCAGCGTAGAAGCGCGCTCCTACGAGCAGTACTTC
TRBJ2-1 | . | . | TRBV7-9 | CASSSELGVSSYNEQFF | TGTGCCAGCAGCTCCGAGTTGGGGGTAAGCTCCTACAATGAGCAGTTCTTC
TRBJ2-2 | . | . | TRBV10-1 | CASSPTPLSGELFF | TGCGCCAGCAGCCCCACCCCTCTCTCCGGGGAGCTGTTTTTT
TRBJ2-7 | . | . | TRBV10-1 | CASSESGRTYEQYF | TGCGCCAGCAGTGAGTCGGGGCGCACCTACGAGCAGTACTTC
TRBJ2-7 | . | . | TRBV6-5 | CASSAHNYEQYF | TGTGCCAGCAGTGCCCATAACTACGAGCAGTACTTC
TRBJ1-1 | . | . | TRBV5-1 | CASSLVGTEAFF | TGCGCCAGCAGCTTGGTCGGCACTGAAGCTTTCTTT
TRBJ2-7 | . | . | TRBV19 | CASSIKVLFSEQYF | TGTGCCAGTAGTATAAAGGTCCTTTTCTCCGAGCAGTACTTC
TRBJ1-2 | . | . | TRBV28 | CASSPGRYGYTF | TGTGCCAGCAGTCCGGGCCGATATGGCTACACCTTC
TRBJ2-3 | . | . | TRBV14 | CASSRNSATQYF | TGTGCCAGCAGCCGGAACTCCGCTACGCAGTATTTT
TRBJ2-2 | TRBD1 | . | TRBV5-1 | CASSLRQGGLSNTGELFF | TGCGCCAGCAGCTTAAGACAGGGGGGACTATCGAACACCGGGGAGCTGTTTTTT
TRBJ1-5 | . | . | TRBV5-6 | CASSSWGGGNQPQHF | TGTGCCAGCAGCTCGTGGGGCGGGGGCAATCAGCCCCAGCATTTT
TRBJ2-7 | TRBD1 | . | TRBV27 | CASSQGDRDRAYEQYF | TGTGCCAGCAGCCAAGGCGACCGGGACAGGGCGTACGAGCAGTACTTC
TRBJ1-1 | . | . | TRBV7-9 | CASSLTEYTEAFF | TGTGCCAGCAGCTTAACGGAGTACACTGAAGCTTTCTTT
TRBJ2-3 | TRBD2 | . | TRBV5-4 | CASSLAVLAGQGDTQYF | TGTGCCAGCAGCTTGGCGGTTTTAGCGGGCCAGGGAGATACGCAGTATTTT
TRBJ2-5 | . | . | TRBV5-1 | CASRSGTSKETQYF | TGCGCCAGCAGGTCCGGGACAAGTAAAGAGACCCAGTACTTC
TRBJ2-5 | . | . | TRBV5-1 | CASSWGEALETQYF | TGCGCCAGCAGCTGGGGTGAGGCCTTGGAGACCCAGTACTTC
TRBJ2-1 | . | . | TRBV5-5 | CASSFVSYNEQFF | TGTGCCAGCAGCTTTGTCTCGTACAATGAGCAGTTCTTC
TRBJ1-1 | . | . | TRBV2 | CASSGALGGTEAFF | TGTGCCAGCAGTGGGGCTTTGGGCGGGACTGAAGCTTTCTTT
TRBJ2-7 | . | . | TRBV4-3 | CASSQDSGTYEQYF | TGCGCCAGCAGCCAAGATTCTGGGACCTACGAGCAGTACTTC
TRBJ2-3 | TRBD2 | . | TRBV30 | CAWSGIAGSTDTQYF | TGTGCCTGGAGTGGGATAGCGGGGAGCACAGATACGCAGTATTTT
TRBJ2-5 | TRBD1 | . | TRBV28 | CASSWGQNPQETQYF | TGTGCCAGCAGTTGGGGACAGAACCCCCAAGAGACCCAGTACTTC
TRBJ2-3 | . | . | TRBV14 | CASSQSGPDTQYF | TGTGCCAGCAGCCAGTCGGGCCCAGATACGCAGTATTTT
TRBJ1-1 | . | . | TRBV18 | CASSKPGRPNTEAFF | TGTGCCAGCTCAAAACCGGGACGGCCAAACACTGAAGCTTTCTTT
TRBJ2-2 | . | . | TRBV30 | CAWIAAFNGELFF | TGTGCCTGGATAGCCGCCTTCAACGGGGAGCTGTTTTTT
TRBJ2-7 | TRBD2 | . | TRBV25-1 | CASSQLAGGPHEQYF | TGTGCCAGCAGCCAACTAGCGGGAGGGCCCCACGAGCAGTACTTC
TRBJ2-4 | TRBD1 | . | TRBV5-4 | CASSQDRNIQYF | TGTGCCAGCAGCCAGGACAGGAACATTCAGTACTTC
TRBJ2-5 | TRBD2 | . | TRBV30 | CAWSWAGGLTSETQYF | TGTGCCTGGAGTTGGGCGGGAGGGCTTACTTCCGAGACCCAGTACTTC
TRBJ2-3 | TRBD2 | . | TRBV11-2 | CASSFSPEASRSGGTQYF | TGTGCCAGCAGCTTTAGTCCTGAGGCTAGCCGATCGGGGGGTACGCAGTATTTT
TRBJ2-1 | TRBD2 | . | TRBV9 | CASSGAGEFYNEQFF | TGTGCCAGCAGCGGGGCGGGAGAGTTCTACAATGAGCAGTTCTTC
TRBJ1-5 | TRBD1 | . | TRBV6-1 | CASSDLRTGGHQPQHF | TGTGCCAGCAGTGACCTCCGGACAGGGGGGCATCAGCCCCAGCATTTT
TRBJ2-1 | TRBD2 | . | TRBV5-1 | CASSRTSVGGYEQFF | TGCGCCAGCAGCCGGACTAGCGTTGGGGGATATGAGCAGTTCTTC
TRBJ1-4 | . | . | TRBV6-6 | CASSYGEKLFF | TGTGCCAGCAGTTATGGGGAAAAACTGTTTTTT
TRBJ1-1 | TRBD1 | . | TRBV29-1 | CSVYTGGPEAFF | TGCAGCGTTTATACAGGGGGCCCTGAAGCTTTCTTT
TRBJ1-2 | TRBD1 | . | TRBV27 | CASSRRSGGSLLADYGYTF | TGTGCCAGCAGTAGACGTTCAGGGGGCTCACTATTAGCGGACTATGGCTACACCTTC
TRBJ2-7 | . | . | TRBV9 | CASSVATGPVEQYF | TGTGCCAGCAGCGTAGCTACTGGGCCTGTCGAGCAGTACTTC
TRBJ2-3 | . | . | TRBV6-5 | CASSSSPLTLHDTQYF | TGTGCCAGCAGTTCGTCCCCCCTTACCTTACATGATACGCAGTATTTT
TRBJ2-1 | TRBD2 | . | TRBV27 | CASSLGPGLAGYNEQFF | TGTGCCAGCAGTTTAGGCCCGGGACTAGCGGGTTACAATGAGCAGTTCTTC
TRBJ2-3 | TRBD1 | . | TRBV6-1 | CASSETGGTDTQYF | TGTGCCAGCAGTGAAACAGGGGGCACAGATACGCAGTATTTT
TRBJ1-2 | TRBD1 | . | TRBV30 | CAWKSPWDRGDGYTF | TGTGCCTGGAAATCTCCGTGGGACAGGGGAGATGGCTACACCTTC
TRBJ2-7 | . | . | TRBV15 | CATSGGLMDGEQYF | TGTGCCACCAGCGGGGGACTGATGGACGGGGAGCAGTACTTC
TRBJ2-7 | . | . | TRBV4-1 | CASSQDPLRSNYEQYF | TGCGCCAGCAGCCAAGATCCTCTCCGATCCAACTACGAGCAGTACTTC